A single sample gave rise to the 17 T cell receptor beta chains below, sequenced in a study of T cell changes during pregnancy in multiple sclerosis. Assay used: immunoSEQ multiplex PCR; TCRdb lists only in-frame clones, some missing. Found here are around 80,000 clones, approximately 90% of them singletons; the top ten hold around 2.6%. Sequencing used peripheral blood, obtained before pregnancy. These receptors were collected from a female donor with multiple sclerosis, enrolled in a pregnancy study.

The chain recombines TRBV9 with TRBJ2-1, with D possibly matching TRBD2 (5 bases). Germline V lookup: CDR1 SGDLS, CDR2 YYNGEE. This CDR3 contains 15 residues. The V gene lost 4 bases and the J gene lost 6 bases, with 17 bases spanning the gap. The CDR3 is CASSLTPAAFNEQFF. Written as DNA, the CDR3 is TGTGCCAGCAGCCTAACCCCAGCGGCTTTCAATGAGCAGTTCTTC.

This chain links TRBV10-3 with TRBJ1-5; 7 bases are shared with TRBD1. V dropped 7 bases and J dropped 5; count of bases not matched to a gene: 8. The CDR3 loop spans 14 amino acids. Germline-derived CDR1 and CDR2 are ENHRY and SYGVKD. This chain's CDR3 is CAIMTRQGHQPQHF. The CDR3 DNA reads TGTGCCATCATGACCCGACAGGGACATCAGCCCCAGCATTTT.

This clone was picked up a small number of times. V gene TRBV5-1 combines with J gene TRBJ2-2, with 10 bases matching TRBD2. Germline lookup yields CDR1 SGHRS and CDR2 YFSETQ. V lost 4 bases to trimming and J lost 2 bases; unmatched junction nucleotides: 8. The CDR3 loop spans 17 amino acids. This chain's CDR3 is CASSHLTSGTNTGELFF. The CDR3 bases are TGCGCCAGCAGCCACCTTACTAGCGGGACTAACACCGGGGAGCTGTTTTTT.

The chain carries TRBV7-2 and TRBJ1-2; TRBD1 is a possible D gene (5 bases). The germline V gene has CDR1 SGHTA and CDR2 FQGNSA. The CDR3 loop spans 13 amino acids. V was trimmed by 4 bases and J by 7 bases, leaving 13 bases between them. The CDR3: CASSSFREAGYTF. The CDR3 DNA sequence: TGTGCCAGCAGCTCCTTCAGGGAGGCTGGCTACACCTTC. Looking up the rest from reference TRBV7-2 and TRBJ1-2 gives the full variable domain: GAGVSQSPSNKVTEKGKDVELRCDPISGHTALYWYRQSLGQGLEFLIYFQGNSAPDKSGLPSDRFSAERTGGSVSTLTIQRTQQEDSAVYLCASSSFREAGYTFGSGTRLTVV.

The CDR3 region has the DNA TGTGCCAGCAGCGTAGGGCCGGGAGGCACAGATACGCAGTATTTT. It specifies CASSVGPGGTDTQYF. The chain recombines TRBV9 with TRBJ2-3, with a weak D call TRBD2 (6 bases). V was cut by 0 bases and J by 1 base, with 9 bases left in between. Germline assignment: CDR1 SGDLS and CDR2 YYNGEE. The CDR3 contains 15 residues.

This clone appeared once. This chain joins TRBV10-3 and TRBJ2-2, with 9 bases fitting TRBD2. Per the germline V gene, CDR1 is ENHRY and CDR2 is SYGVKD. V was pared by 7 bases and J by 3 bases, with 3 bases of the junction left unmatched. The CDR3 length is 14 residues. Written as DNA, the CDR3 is TGTGCCATCAAGGCTAGCGGGGACACCGGGGAGCTGTTTTTT. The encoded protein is CAIKASGDTGELFF.

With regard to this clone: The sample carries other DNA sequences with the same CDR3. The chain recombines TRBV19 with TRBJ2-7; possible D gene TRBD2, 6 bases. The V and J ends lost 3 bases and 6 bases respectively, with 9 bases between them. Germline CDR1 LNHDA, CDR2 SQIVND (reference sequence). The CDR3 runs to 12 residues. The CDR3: CASSIGGAEQYF. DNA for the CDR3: TGTGCCAGTAGTATTGGAGGGGCCGAGCAGTACTTC.

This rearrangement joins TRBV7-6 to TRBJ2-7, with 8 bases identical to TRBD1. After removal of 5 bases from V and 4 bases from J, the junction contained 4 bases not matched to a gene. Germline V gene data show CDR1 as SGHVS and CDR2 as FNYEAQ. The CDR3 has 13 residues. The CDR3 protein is CASSPGTGYEQYF. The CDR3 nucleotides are TGTGCCAGCAGCCCGGGGACAGGATACGAGCAGTACTTC.

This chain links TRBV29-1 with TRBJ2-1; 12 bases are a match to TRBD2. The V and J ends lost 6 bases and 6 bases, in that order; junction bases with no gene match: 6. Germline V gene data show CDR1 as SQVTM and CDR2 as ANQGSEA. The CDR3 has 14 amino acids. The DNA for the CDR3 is TGCAGCGTCGGGACTAGCGGGTTCACCAATGAGCAGTTCTTC. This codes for CSVGTSGFTNEQFF.

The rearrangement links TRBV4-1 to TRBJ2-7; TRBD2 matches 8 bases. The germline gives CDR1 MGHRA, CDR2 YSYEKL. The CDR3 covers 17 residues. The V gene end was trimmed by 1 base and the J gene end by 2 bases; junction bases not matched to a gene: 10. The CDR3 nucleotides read TGCGCCAGCAGCCAAGTTCCACTAGCGGTAAACGCCTACGAGCAGTACTTC. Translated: CASSQVPLAVNAYEQYF.

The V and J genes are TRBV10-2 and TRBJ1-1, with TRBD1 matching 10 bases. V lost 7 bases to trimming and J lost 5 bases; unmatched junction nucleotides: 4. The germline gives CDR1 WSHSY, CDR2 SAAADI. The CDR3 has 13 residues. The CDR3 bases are TGCGCCAGCAAGACAGGGGGCAGGACTGAAGCTTTCTTT. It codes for CASKTGGRTEAFF.

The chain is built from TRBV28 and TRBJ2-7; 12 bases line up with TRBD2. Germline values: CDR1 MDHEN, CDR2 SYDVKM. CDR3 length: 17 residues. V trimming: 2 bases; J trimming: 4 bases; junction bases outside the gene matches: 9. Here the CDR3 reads CASSLPLAGGLGYEQYF. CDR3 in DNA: TGTGCCAGCAGTTTACCCCTAGCGGGAGGGCTGGGGTACGAGCAGTACTTC.

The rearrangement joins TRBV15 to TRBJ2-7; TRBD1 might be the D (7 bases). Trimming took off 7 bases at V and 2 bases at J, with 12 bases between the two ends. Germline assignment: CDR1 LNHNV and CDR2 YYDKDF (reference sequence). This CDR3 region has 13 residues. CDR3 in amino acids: CATKEGATYEQYF. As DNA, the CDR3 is TGTGCCACCAAGGAGGGGGCCACCTACGAGCAGTACTTC.

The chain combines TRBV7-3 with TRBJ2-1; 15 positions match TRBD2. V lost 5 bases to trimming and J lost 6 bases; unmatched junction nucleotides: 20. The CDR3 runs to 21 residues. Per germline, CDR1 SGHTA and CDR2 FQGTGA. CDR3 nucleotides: TGTGCCAGCAGCCCCGTCGGTCCGGGACTAGCGGGAGGTGCGTCGCTCAATGAGCAGTTCTTC. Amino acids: CASSPVGPGLAGGASLNEQFF.

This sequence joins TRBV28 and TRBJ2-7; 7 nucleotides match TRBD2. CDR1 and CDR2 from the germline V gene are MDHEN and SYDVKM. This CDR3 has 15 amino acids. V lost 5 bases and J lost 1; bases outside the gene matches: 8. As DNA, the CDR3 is TGTGCCAGCAGTGTGGCGGGAGCCCCTTCCTACGAGCAGTACTTC. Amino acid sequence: CASSVAGAPSYEQYF.

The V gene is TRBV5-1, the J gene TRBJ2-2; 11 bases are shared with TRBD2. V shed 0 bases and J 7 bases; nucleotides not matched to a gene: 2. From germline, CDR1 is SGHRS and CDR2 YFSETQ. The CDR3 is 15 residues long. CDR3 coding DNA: TGCGCCAGCAGCTTGGGACTAGCGGGGAACGGGGAGCTGTTTTTT. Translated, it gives CASSLGLAGNGELFF.

The CDR3 reads CASSQGGLETQYF. The CDR3 DNA reads as TGTGCCAGCAGCCAAGGGGGGCTGGAGACCCAGTACTTC. V gene TRBV14 combines with J gene TRBJ2-5; TRBD1 might be the D (6 bases). V was clipped by 1 base and J by 5 bases, with 8 bases between them. The CDR3 totals 13 residues. From germline, CDR1 is SGHDN and CDR2 FVKESK.